Following are 4 T cell receptor beta chains from one sample sequenced in a study of cytomegalovirus exposure and HLA in healthy donors. Primers included in the PCR were 60 Vbeta and 13 Jbeta primers. Using immunoSEQ multiplex PCR, the repertoire was profiled, and TCRdb retains in-frame clones only, with some absent. The table has about 140,000 clones, around 75% seen once. The sequencing sample was made of PBMCs. The receptors stem from a woman aged 25-40 years in good health and CMV-seronegative.

The chain recombines TRBV4-2 with TRBJ2-7; 12 bases agree with TRBD1. CDR3 length: 15 residues. With V trimmed by 5 bases and J by 5 bases, 7 bases remained unmatched. Germline CDR1 is LGHNA and CDR2 is YNFKEQ. The CDR3 is CASSTRDRGPHEQYF. The CDR3 DNA reads as TGTGCCAGCAGCACCCGGGACAGGGGGCCACACGAGCAGTACTTC.

This clone has more than one count but fewer than ten. V and J are TRBV5-1 and TRBJ2-1; TRBD1 matches at 8 bases. There are 16 residues in the CDR3. V lost 3 bases and J lost 2; bases outside the gene matches: 7. Germline loops: CDR1 SGHRS, CDR2 YFSETQ. The CDR3 protein is CASSSQPGQAYNEQFF. CDR3 nucleotide sequence: TGCGCCAGCAGCTCTCAACCGGGACAGGCCTACAATGAGCAGTTCTTC.

This CDR3 is CASSDKDRNHSPLHF. The CDR3 DNA reads as TGTGCCAGCAGCGATAAGGACAGGAATCATTCACCCCTCCACTTT. The chain uses TRBV5-6 and TRBJ1-6; TRBD1 matches 7 bases. The CDR3 spans 15 residues. The junction had 9 bases not matched to a gene; V was cut back by 4 bases and J by 8 bases. The germline V gene has CDR1 SGHDT and CDR2 YYEEEE.

This clone showed up just a few times. The V gene is TRBV28, the J gene TRBJ1-4, with TRBD1 matching 7 bases. CDR3 length: 16 residues. J lost 3 bases, V lost 5 bases, and 9 bases had no gene match. Germline values: CDR1 MDHEN, CDR2 SYDVKM. CDR3 DNA sequence: TGTGCCAGCAGTCCCCACGGGACAGCGTCTAATGAAAAACTGTTTTTT. The encoded protein is CASSPHGTASNEKLFF.